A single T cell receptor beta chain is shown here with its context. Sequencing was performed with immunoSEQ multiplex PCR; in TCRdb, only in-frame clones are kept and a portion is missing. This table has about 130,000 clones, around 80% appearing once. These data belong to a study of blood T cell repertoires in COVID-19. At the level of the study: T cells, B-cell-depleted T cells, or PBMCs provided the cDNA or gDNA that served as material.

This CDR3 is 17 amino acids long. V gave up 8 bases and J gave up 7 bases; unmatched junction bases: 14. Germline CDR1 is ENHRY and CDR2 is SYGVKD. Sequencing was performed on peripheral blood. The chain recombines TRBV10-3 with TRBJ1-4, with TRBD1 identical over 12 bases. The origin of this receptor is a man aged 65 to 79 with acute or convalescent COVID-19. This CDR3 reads CAIATGTGGAGGEKLFF. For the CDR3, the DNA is TGTGCCATCGCCACGGGGACAGGGGGCGCGGGCGGTGAAAAACTGTTTTTT.